The clone carrying this T cell receptor (beta chain) was seen only a few times. The target antigen is unknown. This sample stems from a study of T cells in Graves' hyperthyroidism and ophthalmopathy. Study findings and constraints: Blood samples included most of the expanded thyroid clonotypes exceeding 0.001.

Researchers took RNA transcripts and amplified the TCR beta CDR3 regions from them. The HTBI set primed first-round TCR CDR3 RT-PCR. In TCRdb, the multiplex PCR reads were re-called with MiXCR into one record per CDR3 protein. The data show hundreds of thousands of distinct CDR3 sequences, less than 15% seen once. Hyperthyroidism patients were newly diagnosed, had disease duration under 2 months, and were aged 18 to 65 years. Used for diagnoses were clinical symptoms, serum thyroxine and TRAb, thyroid ultrasound and orbital computed tomography. The CDR3 has 17 residues. The V gene lost 0 bases and the J gene lost 6 bases, with 20 bases spanning the gap. Germline lookup yields CDR1 MGHRA and CDR2 YSYEKL.

Sequencing was carried out using blood. The TCR was taken from a woman aged 18 to 35 with Graves' hyperthyroidism. The chain combines TRBV4-1 with TRBJ1-1, with a tentative D call TRBD1 (6 bases). The CDR3 DNA reads as TGCGCCAGCAGCCAAGAGGAGGGAATGGGGGGCCTCCCTGAAGCTTTCTTT. Its translation is CASSQEEGMGGLPEAFF.